This T cell receptor beta chain comes out of a study of OX40 agonist ivuxolimab in advanced cancers. Findings and limits, study-wide: Both blood CD4+ and CD8+ T cells showed clonal growth by week 6 at 0.1 to 3.0 mg/kg.

The method was immunoSEQ multiplex PCR; TCRdb's version includes in-frame clones alone and lacks a portion of them. The sample comprises tens of thousands of clones, around 78% of which are singletons, and about half rests with the top ten. Excluded were patients having autoimmune disease history or systemic immunosuppression. Unmatched junction bases numbered 3, after V lost 9 bases and J lost 3 bases. The CDR3 extends over 14 amino acids. Germline lookup yields CDR1 ENHRY and CDR2 SYGVKD. About this clone itself: Its antigen remains unidentified.

The V gene is TRBV10-3, the J gene TRBJ2-1; 12 bases map to TRBD2. The source is an adult with an advanced solid tumor such as melanoma, head and neck, liver or kidney cancer. This specimen was CD4+ or CD8+ T cells sorted from blood, taken in a trial of the OX40 agonist ivuxolimab. In DNA form, the CDR3 reads TGTGCCATATCTAGCGGGGGGGGCTACAATGAGCAGTTCTTC. Amino acids: CAISSGGGYNEQFF.